The 23 T cell receptor beta chains below all came from one sample that was sequenced in a study of T cell repertoires in cytomegalovirus infection. Antigens for these TCRs are unknown. A single record per CDR3 protein comes from TCRdb applying MiXCR to the reads. This table has 700,000 to 850,000 distinct CDR3 sequences, about 30% appearing once. Sequencing used cultured CD8+ T cells from PBMCs, obtained from culture after CMV antigen stimulation. The receptor source for this set is a human donor in good health (CMV status not recorded). Some clones in this sample may be carry-over from other donors' samples.

This chain uses TRBV27 with TRBJ1-5; no clear D gene. The CDR3 totals 14 residues. Trimming cost V 5 bases and J 0 bases, with 8 bases left between them. CDR1 is MNHEY, CDR2 SMNVEV, per germline (reference sequence). In DNA, the CDR3 is TGTGCCAGCAGTGAGGGAACTAGCAATCAGCCCCAGCATTTT. Translating it yields CASSEGTSNQPQHF.

The chain links TRBV12-5 to TRBJ2-3; 7 bases agree with TRBD2. This CDR3 is built from 15 residues. V lost 6 bases, J lost 0 bases, and 6 bases stayed unmatched. Germline V gene data show CDR1 as LGHNT and CDR2 as FRNRAP. The CDR3 reads CASGGGVTSTDTQYF. Here the CDR3 DNA reads TGTGCTAGTGGGGGGGGGGTCACAAGCACAGATACGCAGTATTTT.

This clonotype was picked up many times. The rearrangement uses TRBV7-2 and TRBJ2-1, with D possibly matching TRBD1 (6 bases). CDR3 length equals 15 residues. Trimming stripped 1 base from V and 2 bases from J, with 9 bases between. Germline-derived CDR1 and CDR2 are SGHTA and FQGNSA. CDR3 amino acids: CASSLDPGAYNEQFF. CDR3 sequence (DNA): TGTGCCAGCAGCTTAGACCCAGGGGCCTACAATGAGCAGTTCTTC.

V and J are TRBV12-3 or TRBV12-4 and TRBJ1-2; tentative D call: TRBD1 (5 bases). The V and J ends lost 4 bases and 5 bases respectively, with 14 bases between them. The CDR3 runs to 14 residues. Here the CDR3 reads CASSWGVISYGYTF. As DNA, the CDR3 is TGTGCCAGCAGTTGGGGGGTTATATCTTATGGCTACACCTTC.

In its sample, this clonotype was seen many times. The CDR3 spells CASSEWAGVEDTQYF. CDR3 nucleotide sequence: TGTGCCAGCAGCGAATGGGCGGGGGTCGAAGATACGCAGTATTTT. V usage is TRBV7-9 and J usage is TRBJ2-3; the match to TRBD2 covers 7 bases. The CDR3 is 15 amino acids. Germline CDR1 and CDR2: SEHNR and FQNEAQ (reference sequence). V lost 5 bases, J lost 5 bases, and 10 bases stayed unmatched.

This clonotype showed up just a few times. V and J are TRBV10-2 and TRBJ2-3; TRBD1 might be the D (5 bases). CDR3 size: 13 residues. From germline, CDR1 is WSHSY and CDR2 SAAADI. With 4 bases removed from V and 6 bases from J, the gap between germline ends came to 11 bases. Here the CDR3 reads CASSAGASDTQYF. The CDR3 DNA is TGCGCCAGCAGTGCTGGGGCGTCGGATACGCAGTATTTT.

This clonotype was seen a handful of times. V is TRBV12-3 or TRBV12-4 and J is TRBJ1-2, with a tentative D call TRBD1 (5 bases). CDR3 size: 15 residues. Trimming stripped 6 bases from V and 4 bases from J, with 18 bases between. CDR3 sequence: CASSSTKGSPYGYTF. Written as DNA, the CDR3 is TGTGCCAGCAGCAGTACCAAGGGGTCCCCCTATGGCTACACCTTC.

This clonotype came up once. V and J are TRBV5-4 and TRBJ2-3; TRBD2 matches at 8 bases. The V and J ends lost 3 bases and 4 bases, in that order; junction bases with no gene match: 4. The length of the CDR3 is 14 residues. Germline V lookup: CDR1 SGHNT, CDR2 YYREEE (reference sequence). The CDR3: CASSWRGAPDTQYF. CDR3 DNA: TGTGCCAGCAGCTGGCGGGGGGCCCCAGATACGCAGTATTTT. Together with reference TRBV5-4 and TRBJ2-3, the CDR3 gives the full variable domain: ETGVTQSPTHLIKTRGQQVTLRCSSQSGHNTVSWYQQALGQGPQFIFQYYREEENGRGNFPPRFSGLQFPNYSSELNVNALELDDSALYLCASSWRGAPDTQYFGPGTRLTVL.

The CDR3 sequence is CASSPIPGSNTGELFF. The CDR3 nucleotides are TGTGCCAGCAGCCCCATCCCAGGATCGAACACCGGGGAGCTGTTTTTT. The V and J genes are TRBV5-8 and TRBJ2-2; D ambiguous. Trimming stripped 4 bases from V and 0 bases from J, with 13 bases between. The CDR3 loop spans 16 amino acids. In germline, CDR1 is SGHTS, CDR2 YDEGEE.

This clonotype was seen only a few times. The J gene is TRBJ1-1, the V gene TRBV20-1; possible D gene TRBD1, 5 bases. Per germline, CDR1 DFQATT and CDR2 SNEGSKA (reference sequence). With 1 base removed from V and 1 base from J, the gap between germline ends came to 22 bases. This CDR3 contains 18 residues. In DNA, the CDR3 is TGCAGTGCTAGAGTCCTCGACAGCCTTAAGACTTCGAACACTGAAGCTTTCTTT. It codes for CSARVLDSLKTSNTEAFF.

The V and J genes are TRBV5-1 and TRBJ2-7; 13 bases map to TRBD2. V dropped 5 bases and J dropped 2; count of bases not matched to a gene: 7. The CDR3 loop spans 16 amino acids. Per germline, CDR1 SGHRS and CDR2 YFSETQ. CDR3 in DNA: TGCGCCAGCAGAGGACTAGCGGGGGTCCACCCCTACGAGCAGTACGTC. This codes for CASRGLAGVHPYEQYV.

The sample holds a few counts of this clonotype. The V and J genes are TRBV4-1 and TRBJ2-1; D is perhaps TRBD2 (6 bases). This CDR3 has 12 residues. V lost 4 bases and J 11 bases, leaving 12 bases between the germline ends. Germline V gene lookup returns CDR1 MGHRA and CDR2 YSYEKL. CDR3 bases: TGCGCCAGCAGCCCGGAGGGACGAAAGCAGTTCTTC. Protein: CASSPEGRKQFF.

In its sample, this clonotype was seen many times. This chain joins TRBV7-8 and TRBJ2-1, with D possibly matching TRBD2 (5 bases). Trimming took off 1 base at V and 2 bases at J, with 9 bases between the two ends. CDR1 is SGHVS, CDR2 FQNEAQ, per germline. The CDR3 totals 15 residues. DNA of the CDR3: TGTGCCAGCAGCTTAGAGGAGGTGGCCTACAATGAGCAGTTCTTC. Its protein product is CASSLEEVAYNEQFF.

At least ten counts were recorded for this clonotype. J is TRBJ1-5 and V is TRBV28; 7 bases match TRBD1. Germline lookup yields CDR1 MDHEN and CDR2 SYDVKM. This CDR3 has 14 amino acids. V shed 6 bases, J shed 0 bases, and the junction held 2 bases outside the gene matches. The CDR3 spells CASSWTGSNQPQHF. The CDR3 nucleotides read TGTGCCAGCAGCTGGACAGGTAGCAATCAGCCCCAGCATTTT.

This chain uses TRBV25-1 with TRBJ1-2; D gene unclear. V gave up 8 bases and J gave up 4 bases, with 11 bases separating them. This CDR3 has 12 amino acids. CDR1 is MGHDK and CDR2 is SYGVNS in the germline V gene. This CDR3 is CASHSGSYGYTF. CDR3 coding DNA: TGTGCCAGCCACAGTGGCAGCTATGGCTACACCTTC.

CDR3 protein: CASSPSWDYSYEQYF. The CDR3 DNA reads as TGTGCCAGTAGTCCTAGTTGGGACTACTCCTACGAGCAGTACTTC. The chain combines TRBV19 with TRBJ2-7, with 7 bases aligning to TRBD2. The J segment lost 0 bases and the V segment lost 5 bases, leaving 7 bases of the junction unmatched. The V gene's germline CDR1 is LNHDA and CDR2 SQIVND (reference sequence). The CDR3 length is 15 residues. The whole variable domain, remainder taken from reference TRBV19 and TRBJ2-7, is DGGITQSPKYLFRKEGQNVTLSCEQNLNHDAMYWYRQDPGQGLRLIYYSQIVNDFQKGDIAEGYSVSREKKESFPLTVTSAQKNPTAFYLCASSPSWDYSYEQYFGPGTRLTVT.

This clonotype appeared many times. The V call is TRBV7-2, the J call TRBJ2-1; a weak D match, TRBD1 (6 bases). V was trimmed by 4 bases and J by 1 base, leaving 8 bases between them. The CDR3 spans 14 residues. Per germline, CDR1 SGHTA and CDR2 FQGNSA. The CDR3 loop reads CASSWDISYNEQFF. CDR3 sequence (DNA): TGTGCCAGCAGCTGGGACATTTCCTACAATGAGCAGTTCTTC.

This clonotype appeared many times. CDR3 DNA sequence: TGTGCCAGCAGCCTGGGTAGCGGGGGGGCTTTCAATGAGCAGTTCTTC. Translated, it gives CASSLGSGGAFNEQFF. The genes are TRBV7-2 and TRBJ2-1, with 11 bases lining up with TRBD2. V trimming: 5 bases; J trimming: 6 bases; junction bases outside the gene matches: 9. Per germline, CDR1 SGHTA and CDR2 FQGNSA. The CDR3 has 16 residues.

V gene TRBV19 combines with J gene TRBJ2-1; D is uncertain. CDR1 is LNHDA, CDR2 SQIVND, per germline (reference sequence). The CDR3 length is 14 residues. V was clipped by 2 bases and J by 4 bases, with 9 bases between them. Here the CDR3 reads CASSILDLYNEQFF. In DNA, the CDR3 is TGTGCCAGTAGTATACTGGATTTGTACAATGAGCAGTTCTTC.

The chain is built from TRBV6-1 and TRBJ2-1; D ambiguous. Trimming left V 2 bases short and J 4 bases short, with 6 bases between. The CDR3 covers 13 residues. In germline, CDR1 is MNHNS, CDR2 SASEGT. The CDR3 coding sequence is TGTGCCAGCAGTGAATTCGGGTACAATGAGCAGTTCTTC. Translation gives CASSEFGYNEQFF.

This clonotype was counted ten times or more. V usage is TRBV7-6 and J usage is TRBJ2-1; 11 nucleotides match TRBD2. The length of the CDR3 is 17 residues. J lost 1 base, V lost 1 base, and 3 bases had no gene match. CDR1 and CDR2 from the germline V gene are SGHVS and FNYEAQ. The CDR3 DNA is TGTGCCAGCAGCTTAGAAATAGCGGGGGGGTCCTACAATGAGCAGTTCTTC. Its protein product is CASSLEIAGGSYNEQFF.

The rearrangement links TRBV2 to TRBJ1-2; D ambiguous. The CDR3 is 12 residues long. Trimming stripped 7 bases from V and 4 bases from J, with 10 bases between. From germline, CDR1 is SNHLY and CDR2 FYNNEI. CDR3: CASMGRRYGYTF. CDR3 sequence (DNA): TGTGCCAGCATGGGCAGACGCTATGGCTACACCTTC.

The V call is TRBV19, the J call TRBJ1-1, with TRBD1 identical over 8 bases. The CDR3 has 19 residues. Germline CDR1 LNHDA, CDR2 SQIVND (reference sequence). V lost 0 bases, J lost 4 bases, and 16 bases stayed unmatched. Here the CDR3 reads CASSIDPFPRTGPGTEAFF. The CDR3 DNA follows: TGTGCCAGTAGTATAGATCCCTTCCCCCGGACAGGGCCGGGCACTGAAGCTTTCTTT.